A single sample gave rise to the 2 T cell receptor beta chains below, sequenced in a study of T cell repertoires in cytomegalovirus infection. TCRdb re-derived calls from the reads in MiXCR, one entry per CDR3 protein. The table includes approximately 730,000 distinct CDR3 sequences, around 32% detected once. Their cognate antigens are unknown. The specimen was cultured PBMCs, collected from culture after CMV antigen stimulation. All receptors come from a human donor in good health (CMV status not recorded). Some clones in this sample may be carry-over from other donors' samples.

This clonotype appeared a few times. The rearrangement links TRBV7-2 to TRBJ1-1; D is unclear. The germline V and J ends were trimmed by 0 bases and 0 bases, with 8 bases remaining between them. This CDR3 comprises 15 residues. CDR1 is SGHTA and CDR2 is FQGNSA in the germline V gene. The CDR3 DNA sequence: TGTGCCAGCAGCTTAGCGTTTGGAGTGAACACTGAAGCTTTCTTT. This encodes CASSLAFGVNTEAFF.

This clonotype was detected a few times. The V and J genes are TRBV6-2 or TRBV6-3 and TRBJ1-1; D unclear. Trimming removed 6 bases at V and 0 bases at J, with 14 bases between. CDR1 is MNHEY, CDR2 SVGEGT, per germline. The CDR3 spans 15 residues. DNA of the CDR3: TGTGCCAGCAGAGCCTGGTTTCGAATGAACACTGAAGCTTTCTTT. Its translation is CASRAWFRMNTEAFF.